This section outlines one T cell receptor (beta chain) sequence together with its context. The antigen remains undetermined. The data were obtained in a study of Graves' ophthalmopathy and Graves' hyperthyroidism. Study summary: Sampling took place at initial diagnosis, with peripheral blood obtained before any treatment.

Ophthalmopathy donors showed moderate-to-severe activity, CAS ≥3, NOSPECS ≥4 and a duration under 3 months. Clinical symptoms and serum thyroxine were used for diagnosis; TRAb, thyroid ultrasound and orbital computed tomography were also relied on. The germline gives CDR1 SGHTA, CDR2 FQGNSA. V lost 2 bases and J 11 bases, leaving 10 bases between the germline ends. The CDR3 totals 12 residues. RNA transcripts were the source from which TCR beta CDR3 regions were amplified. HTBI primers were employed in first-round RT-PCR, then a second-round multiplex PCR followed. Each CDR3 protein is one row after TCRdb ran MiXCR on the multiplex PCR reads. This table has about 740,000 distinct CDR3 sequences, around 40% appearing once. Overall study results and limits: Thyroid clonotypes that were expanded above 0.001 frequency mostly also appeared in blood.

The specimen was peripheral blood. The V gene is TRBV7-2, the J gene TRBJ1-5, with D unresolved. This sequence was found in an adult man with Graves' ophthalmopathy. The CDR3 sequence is CASSLIAGAQHF. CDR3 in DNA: TGTGCCAGCAGCTTAATAGCCGGGGCCCAGCATTTT. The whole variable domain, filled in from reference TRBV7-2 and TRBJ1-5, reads GAGVSQSPSNKVTEKGKDVELRCDPISGHTALYWYRQSLGQGLEFLIYFQGNSAPDKSGLPSDRFSAERTGGSVSTLTIQRTQQEDSAVYLCASSLIAGAQHFGDGTRLSIL.